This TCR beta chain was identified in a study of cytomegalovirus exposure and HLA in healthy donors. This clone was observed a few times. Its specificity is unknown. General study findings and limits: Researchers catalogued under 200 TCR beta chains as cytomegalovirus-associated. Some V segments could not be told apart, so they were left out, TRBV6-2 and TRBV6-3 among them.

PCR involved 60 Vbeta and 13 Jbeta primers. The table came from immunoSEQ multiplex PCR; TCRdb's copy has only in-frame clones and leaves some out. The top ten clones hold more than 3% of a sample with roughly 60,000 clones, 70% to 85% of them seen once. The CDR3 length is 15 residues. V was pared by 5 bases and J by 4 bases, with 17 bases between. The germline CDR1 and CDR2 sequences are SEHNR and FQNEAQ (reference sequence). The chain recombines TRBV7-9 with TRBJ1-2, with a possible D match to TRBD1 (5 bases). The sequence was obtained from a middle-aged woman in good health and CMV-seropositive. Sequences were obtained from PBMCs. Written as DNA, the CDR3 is TGTGCCAGCAGCCCTGACAGAAAAACTCTCTATGGCTACACCTTC. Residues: CASSPDRKTLYGYTF. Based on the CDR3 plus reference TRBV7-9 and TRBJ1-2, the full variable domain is DTGVSQNPRHKITKRGQNVTFRCDPISEHNRLYWYRQTLGQGPEFLTYFQNEAQLEKSRLLSDRFSAERPKGSFSTLEIQRTEQGDSAMYLCASSPDRKTLYGYTFGSGTRLTVV.